These 4 T cell receptor beta chains were sequenced from one sample in a study of healthy donors' naive CD4 and CD8 T cells. Each TCR library used about 500 ng of total RNA and a linear amplification protocol. Each CDR3 protein is one row after TCRdb ran MiXCR on the reads. The sample lists 150,000 to 200,000 distinct CDR3 sequences; around 70% were seen once. Sequenced: naive CD4+ and CD8+ T cells sorted from blood, pooled from several donors. The receptors derive from a pool of human donors in good health; the sample pools cells from several healthy donors.

This sequence joins TRBV12-3 or TRBV12-4 and TRBJ2-3, with unresolved D. The V gene lost 6 bases and the J gene lost 0 bases, with 7 bases spanning the gap. CDR3 size: 13 residues. DNA of the CDR3: TGTGCCAGCAGCATGACTAGCACAGATACGCAGTATTTT. As protein: CASSMTSTDTQYF.

The gene calls are TRBV27 and TRBJ1-1, with 8 bases aligning to TRBD1. V was pared by 1 base and J by 1 base, with 8 bases of the junction left unmatched. The germline CDR1 and CDR2 sequences are MNHEY and SMNVEV (reference sequence). The CDR3 runs to 17 residues. The CDR3 DNA is TGTGCCAGCAGTTTATGGGGCAGGGGGCTGGCGAACACTGAAGCTTTCTTT. This gives the protein CASSLWGRGLANTEAFF.

V is TRBV5-4 and J is TRBJ2-1; 8 bases map to TRBD1. Germline CDR1 SGHNT, CDR2 YYREEE (reference sequence). V gave up 4 bases and J gave up 9 bases; unmatched junction bases: 6. The length of the CDR3 is 13 residues. CDR3 amino acids: CASSLTTGAEQFF. The CDR3 DNA sequence: TGTGCCAGCAGCCTGACGACAGGGGCTGAGCAGTTCTTC.

The rearrangement joins TRBV10-3 to TRBJ2-1; tentative D call: TRBD1 (6 bases). Germline-derived CDR1 and CDR2 are ENHRY and SYGVKD. Trimming left V 3 bases short and J 7 bases short, with 13 bases between. The CDR3 is made up of 14 amino acids. The DNA for the CDR3 is TGTGCCATCAGTGAACGGACAGAGGCTAATGAGCAGTTCTTC. Encoded protein: CAISERTEANEQFF.